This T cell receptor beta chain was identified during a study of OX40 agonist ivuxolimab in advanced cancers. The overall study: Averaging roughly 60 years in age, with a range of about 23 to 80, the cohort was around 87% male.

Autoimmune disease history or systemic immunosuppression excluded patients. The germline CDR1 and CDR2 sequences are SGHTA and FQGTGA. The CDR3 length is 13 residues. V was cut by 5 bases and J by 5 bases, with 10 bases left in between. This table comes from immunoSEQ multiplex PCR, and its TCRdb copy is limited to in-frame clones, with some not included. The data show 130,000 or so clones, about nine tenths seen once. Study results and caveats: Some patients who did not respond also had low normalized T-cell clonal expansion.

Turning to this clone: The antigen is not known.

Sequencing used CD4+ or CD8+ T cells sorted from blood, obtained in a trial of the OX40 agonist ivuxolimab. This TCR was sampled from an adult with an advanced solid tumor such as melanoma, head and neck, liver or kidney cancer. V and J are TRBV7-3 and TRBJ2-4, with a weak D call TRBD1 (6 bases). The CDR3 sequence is CASSKGEENIQYF. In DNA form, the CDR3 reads TGTGCCAGCAGCAAGGGGGAAGAAAACATTCAGTACTTC.